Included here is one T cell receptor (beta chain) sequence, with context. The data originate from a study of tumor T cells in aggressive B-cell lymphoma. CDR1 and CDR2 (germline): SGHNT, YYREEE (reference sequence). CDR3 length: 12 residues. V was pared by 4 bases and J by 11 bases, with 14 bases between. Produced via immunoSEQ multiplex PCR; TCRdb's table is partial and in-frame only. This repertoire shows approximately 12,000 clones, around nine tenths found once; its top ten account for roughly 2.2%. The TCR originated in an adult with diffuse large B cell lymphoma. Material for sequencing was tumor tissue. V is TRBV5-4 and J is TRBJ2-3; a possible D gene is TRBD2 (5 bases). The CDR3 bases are TGTGCCAGCAGCATTCCGGGCCGGGAGCAGTATTTT. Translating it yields CASSIPGREQYF.